The T cell receptor beta chain described here comes from a study of T cell changes during pregnancy in multiple sclerosis. This clone was detected only once. Profiled with immunoSEQ multiplex PCR; TCRdb holds only in-frame clones, not every one. The sample records roughly 88,000 clones, under 95% being singletons. This CDR3 is built from 14 residues. Looked up from germline, CDR1 is MDHEN and CDR2 is SYDVKM. V gave up 3 bases and J gave up 6 bases, with 12 bases separating them. This sample comprised peripheral blood, obtained in the first trimester of pregnancy. The rearrangement links TRBV28 to TRBJ1-3; D is possibly TRBD1 (5 bases). The clonotype originates from a female donor with multiple sclerosis, enrolled in a pregnancy study. As DNA, the CDR3 is TGTGCCAGCAGTTTTCCCAGGGCGGAAAACACCATATATTTT. Protein sequence: CASSFPRAENTIYF.